Sequencing of this T cell receptor (beta chain) was carried out in a study of T-cell memory formation after mild COVID-19. The wider study: TCR clusters were mostly donor specific.

On this clonotype: Its specificity is not known.

Findings and caveats of the study: A balance of CD4 and CD8 characterized clones contracting day 15 to 85, whereas later expanders leaned CD4+. In pre-infection memory, a portion of responding clones appeared, which suggested that cross-reactive memory joined.

Looked up from germline, CDR1 is SGHTA and CDR2 is FQGNSA. Trimming took 1 base from V and 0 from J, leaving 10 bases between them. The CDR3 spans 16 residues. Using its own MiXCR run on the 5' RACE reads, TCRdb lists one record per CDR3 protein. The data show 350,000 or so distinct CDR3 sequences, 20% to 25% seen once. The clonotype comes from a young man who had mild COVID-19 (a few samples of this study predate the infection). Cell type and time point are not known. The V gene is TRBV7-2, the J gene TRBJ1-5; D unresolved. The sample consisted of PBMCs or a T cell subset sorted from them (not recorded which). The CDR3 here is CASSLGSAPSNQPQHF. As DNA, the CDR3 is TGTGCCAGCAGCTTAGGCTCAGCCCCTAGCAATCAGCCCCAGCATTTT.